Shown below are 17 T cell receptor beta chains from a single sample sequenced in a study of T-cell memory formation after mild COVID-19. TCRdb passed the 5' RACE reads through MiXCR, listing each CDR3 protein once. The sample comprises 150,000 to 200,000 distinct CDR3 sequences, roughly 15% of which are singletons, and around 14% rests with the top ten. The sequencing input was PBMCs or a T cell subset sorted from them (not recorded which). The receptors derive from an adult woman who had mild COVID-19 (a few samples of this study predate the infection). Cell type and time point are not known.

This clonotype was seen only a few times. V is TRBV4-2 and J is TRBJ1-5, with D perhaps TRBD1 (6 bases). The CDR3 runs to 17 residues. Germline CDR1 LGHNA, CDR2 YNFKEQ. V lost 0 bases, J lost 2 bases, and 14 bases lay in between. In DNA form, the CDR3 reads TGTGCCAGCAGCCAAGAGGCGGGGGCAATGGGCAATCAGCCCCAGCATTTT. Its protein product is CASSQEAGAMGNQPQHF.

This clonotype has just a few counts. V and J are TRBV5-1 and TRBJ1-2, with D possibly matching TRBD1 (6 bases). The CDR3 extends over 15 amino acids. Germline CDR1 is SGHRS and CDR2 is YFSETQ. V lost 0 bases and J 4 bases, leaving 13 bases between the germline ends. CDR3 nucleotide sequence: TGCGCCAGCAGCTTGGCCCTCGGACAGATCTATGGCTACACCTTC. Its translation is CASSLALGQIYGYTF.

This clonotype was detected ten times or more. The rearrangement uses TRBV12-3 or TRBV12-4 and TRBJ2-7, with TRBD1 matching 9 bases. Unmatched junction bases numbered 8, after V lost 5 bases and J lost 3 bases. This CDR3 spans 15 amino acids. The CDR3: CASSEAGTGIYEQYF. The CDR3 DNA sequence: TGTGCCAGCAGTGAGGCCGGGACAGGGATCTACGAGCAGTACTTC.

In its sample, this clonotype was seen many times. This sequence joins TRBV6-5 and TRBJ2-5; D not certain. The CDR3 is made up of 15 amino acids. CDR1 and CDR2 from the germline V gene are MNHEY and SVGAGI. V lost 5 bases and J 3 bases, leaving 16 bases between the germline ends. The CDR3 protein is CASSPARLGKETQYF. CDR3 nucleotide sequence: TGTGCCAGCAGTCCCGCCCGACTCGGTAAAGAGACCCAGTACTTC.

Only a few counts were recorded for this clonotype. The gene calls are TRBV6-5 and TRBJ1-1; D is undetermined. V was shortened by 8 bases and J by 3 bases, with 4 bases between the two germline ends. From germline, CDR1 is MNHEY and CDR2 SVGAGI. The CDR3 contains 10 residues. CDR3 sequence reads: CASGHTEAFF. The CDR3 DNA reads TGTGCCAGCGGTCACACTGAAGCTTTCTTT.

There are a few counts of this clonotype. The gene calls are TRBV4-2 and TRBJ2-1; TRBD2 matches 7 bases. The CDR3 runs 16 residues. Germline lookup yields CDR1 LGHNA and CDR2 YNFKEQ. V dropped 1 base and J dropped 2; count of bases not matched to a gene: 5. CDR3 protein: CASSQAHSGTYNEQFF. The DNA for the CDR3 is TGTGCCAGCAGCCAAGCCCACAGCGGGACCTACAATGAGCAGTTCTTC.

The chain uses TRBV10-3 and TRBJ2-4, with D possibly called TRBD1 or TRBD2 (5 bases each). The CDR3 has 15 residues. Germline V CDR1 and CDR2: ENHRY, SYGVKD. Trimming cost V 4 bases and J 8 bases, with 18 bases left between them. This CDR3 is CAISASDRGLDIQYF. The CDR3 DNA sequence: TGTGCCATCAGTGCCAGTGACAGAGGGTTGGACATTCAGTACTTC.

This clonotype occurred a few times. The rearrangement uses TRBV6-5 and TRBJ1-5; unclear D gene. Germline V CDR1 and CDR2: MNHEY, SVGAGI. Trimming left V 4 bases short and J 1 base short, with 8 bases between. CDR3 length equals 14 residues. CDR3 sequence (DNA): TGTGCCAGCAGTTTTTCATGGAGCAATCAGCCCCAGCATTTT. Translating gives CASSFSWSNQPQHF.

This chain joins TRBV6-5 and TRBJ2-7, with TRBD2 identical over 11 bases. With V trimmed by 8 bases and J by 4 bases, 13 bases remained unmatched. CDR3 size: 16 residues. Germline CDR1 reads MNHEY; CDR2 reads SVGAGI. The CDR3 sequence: CASSQAPSGRPYEQYF. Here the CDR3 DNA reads TGTGCCAGCTCGCAGGCTCCTAGCGGGAGGCCATACGAGCAGTACTTC.

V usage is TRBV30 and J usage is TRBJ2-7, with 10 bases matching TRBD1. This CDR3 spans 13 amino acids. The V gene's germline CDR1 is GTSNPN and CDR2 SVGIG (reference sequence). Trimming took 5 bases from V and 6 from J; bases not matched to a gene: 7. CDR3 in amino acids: CAWDRTGGLEQYF. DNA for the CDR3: TGTGCCTGGGACCGGACAGGGGGTCTCGAGCAGTACTTC. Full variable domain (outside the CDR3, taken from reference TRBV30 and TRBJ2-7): SQTIHQWPATLVQPVGSPLSLECTVEGTSNPNLYWYRQAAGRGLQLLFYSVGIGQISSEVPQNLSASRPQDRQFILSSKKLLLSDSGFYLCAWDRTGGLEQYFGPGTRLTVT.

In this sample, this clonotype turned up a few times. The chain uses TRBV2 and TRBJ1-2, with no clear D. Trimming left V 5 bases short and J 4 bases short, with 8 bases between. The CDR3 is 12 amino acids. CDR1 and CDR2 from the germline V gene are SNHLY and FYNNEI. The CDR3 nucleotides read TGTGCCAGCAGTCCCACGGCCTATGGCTACACCTTC. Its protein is CASSPTAYGYTF.

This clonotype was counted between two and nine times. The CDR3 region is CASSDAGERGYTF. CDR3 nucleotide sequence: TGTGCCAGCTCTGATGCAGGGGAACGGGGCTACACCTTC. The chain combines TRBV2 with TRBJ1-2, with D perhaps matching TRBD1 (6 bases). Trimming shortened V by 8 bases and J by 8 bases, and 18 bases separated the two germline ends. The CDR3 runs to 13 residues. CDR1 is SNHLY and CDR2 is FYNNEI in the germline V gene. Full variable domain (remainder filled in from reference TRBV2 and TRBJ1-2): EPEVTQTPSHQVTQMGQEVILRCVPISNHLYFYWYRQILGQKVEFLVSFYNNEISEKSEIFDDQFSVERPDGSNFTLKIRSTKLEDSAMYFCASSDAGERGYTFGSGTRLTVV.

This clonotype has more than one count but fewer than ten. In DNA form, the CDR3 reads TGCGCCAGCCGCGACCCGAGGGATACTGAAGCTTTCTTT. It yields the protein CASRDPRDTEAFF. This chain links TRBV5-1 with TRBJ1-1, with D hard to call. The CDR3 sequence is 13 residues long. V shed 7 bases and J shed 5 bases, with 15 bases lying between them. Germline V lookup: CDR1 SGHRS, CDR2 YFSETQ. The full variable domain, its missing parts supplied by reference TRBV5-1 and TRBJ1-1, is KAGVTQTPRYLIKTRGQQVTLSCSPISGHRSVSWYQQTPGQGLQFLFEYFSETQRNKGNFPGRFSGRQFSNSRSEMNVSTLELGDSALYLCASRDPRDTEAFFGQGTRLTVV.

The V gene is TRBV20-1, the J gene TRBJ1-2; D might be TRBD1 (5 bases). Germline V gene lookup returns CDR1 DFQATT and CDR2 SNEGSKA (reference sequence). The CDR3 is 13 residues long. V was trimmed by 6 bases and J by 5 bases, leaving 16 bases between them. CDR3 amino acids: CSASQGARYGYTF. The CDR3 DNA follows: TGCAGTGCCTCTCAAGGGGCGCGGTATGGCTACACCTTC.

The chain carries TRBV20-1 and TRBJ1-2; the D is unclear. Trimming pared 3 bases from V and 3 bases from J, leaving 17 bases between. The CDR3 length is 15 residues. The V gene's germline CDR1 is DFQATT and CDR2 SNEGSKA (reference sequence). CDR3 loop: CSASYRDGAYYGYTF. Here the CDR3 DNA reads TGCAGTGCTAGTTATAGGGATGGTGCATACTATGGCTACACCTTC.

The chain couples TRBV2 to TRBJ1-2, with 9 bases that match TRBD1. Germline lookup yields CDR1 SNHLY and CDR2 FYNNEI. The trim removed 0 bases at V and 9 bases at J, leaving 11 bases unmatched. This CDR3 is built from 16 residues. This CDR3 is CASSEAYSDRGVSYTF. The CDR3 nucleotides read TGTGCCAGCAGTGAAGCTTATTCGGACAGGGGAGTAAGCTACACCTTC.

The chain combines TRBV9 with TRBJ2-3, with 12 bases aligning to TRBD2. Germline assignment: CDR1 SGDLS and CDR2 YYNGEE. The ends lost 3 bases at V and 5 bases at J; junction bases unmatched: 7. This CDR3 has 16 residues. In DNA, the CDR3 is TGTGCCAGCAGCGGGAGGACTAGCGGGGTTGGAGATACGCAGTATTTT. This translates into CASSGRTSGVGDTQYF.